This TCR beta chain derives from a study of T cells in Graves' hyperthyroidism and ophthalmopathy. Study results and caveats: It was a median about seven months before onset that the model predicted ophthalmopathy.

The CDR3 contains 14 residues. Germline CDR1 MNHEY, CDR2 SMNVEV (reference sequence). Between the trimmed V and J ends, which lost 3 bases and 8 bases, there was a span of 13 bases. What was amplified from RNA transcripts were TCR beta CDR3 regions. HTBI primers drove first-round RT-PCR of the TCR CDR3. A single record per CDR3 protein comes from TCRdb applying MiXCR to the multiplex PCR reads. Among about 640,000 distinct CDR3 sequences listed, around 20% were seen once. The sample holds a few counts of this clonotype. The antigen is undetermined. The chain employs TRBV27 and TRBJ1-4; D perhaps matches TRBD1 (5 bases). The clonotype comes from a man younger than 45 with Graves' ophthalmopathy. Material: blood. This chain's CDR3 is CASSLTERGEKLFF. The CDR3 DNA sequence: TGTGCCAGCAGTTTGACAGAACGGGGGGAAAAACTGTTTTTT.